The 32 T cell receptor beta chains below were found in one sample sequenced in a study of CD8+CD57+ T cells in acquired aplastic anemia. Profiles of TCR beta VDJ and CDR3 were generated from a genomic DNA template. One entry per CDR3 protein, called by TCRdb with MiXCR from the reads. The table lists about 420,000 distinct CDR3 sequences, under 80% of them singletons. Sequenced sample: sorted CD4+, CD8+, or CD8+CD57+ T cells (not recorded which) from PBMCs. The source is a human donor in good health, serving as a control.

A note on this clonotype: No conserved phenylalanine or tryptophan ends this CDR3, so it is likely a read error. This rearrangement joins TRBV10-3 to TRBJ1-3; 7 positions match TRBD1. CDR1 and CDR2 (germline): ENHRY, SYGVKD. The CDR3 length is 16 residues. CDR3 DNA sequence: TGTGCCAGCAGTCGGCGACAGGGAAGTTATGGAAACACCATATATTCT. Translation: CASSRRQGSYGNTIYS.

Note on this clonotype: At one boundary the junction diverges from the germline segment, which might be a read error. The V call is TRBV7-2, the J call TRBJ1-6; D is undetermined. CDR1 SGHTA and CDR2 FQGNSA come from the germline V gene. This CDR3 is built from 13 residues. The CDR3 DNA follows: TGCGCCAGCAGCCTTGTCCTGGGCGGGTCGCTTCACTTT. It codes for CASSLVLGGSLHF.

This clonotype has only one observation. The chain recombines TRBV5-1 with TRBJ1-5; 7 nucleotides align to TRBD1. The CDR3 totals 16 residues. Losses at the gene ends were 4 bases for V and 2 bases for J; bases not matched to a gene: 9. Germline CDR1 reads SGHRS; CDR2 reads YFSETQ. The CDR3 nucleotides read TGCGCCAGCAGCATAGGGACAGTAAGGGGCAATCAGCCCCAGCATTTT. Translating it yields CASSIGTVRGNQPQHF. Complete variable domain (other parts from reference TRBV5-1 and TRBJ1-5): KAGVTQTPRYLIKTRGQQVTLSCSPISGHRSVSWYQQTPGQGLQFLFEYFSETQRNKGNFPGRFSGRQFSNSRSEMNVSTLELGDSALYLCASSIGTVRGNQPQHFGDGTRLSIL.

This clonotype was seen more than once but under ten times. Its ends do not fully match the called genes, so a read error is possible. V usage is TRBV7-2 and J usage is TRBJ2-1; D gene uncertain. Germline V gene lookup returns CDR1 SGHTA and CDR2 FQGNSA. This CDR3 comprises 14 residues. CDR3: CASSPQRNQPQHFF. The CDR3 DNA reads as TGTGCCAGCAGCCCGCAGAGAAATCAGCCCCAGCATTTTTTC.

The genes are TRBV5-6 and TRBJ2-7, with 7 bases that match TRBD1. Germline values: CDR1 SGHDT, CDR2 YYEEEE. Germline trimming cut 9 bases from V and 3 bases from J; bases unmatched to any gene: 9. This CDR3 is built from 13 residues. The CDR3 loop is CATRPTGIYEQYV. The CDR3 DNA is TGTGCCACCAGACCGACAGGGATCTACGAGCAGTACGTC.

The sample holds a few counts of this clonotype. This may stem from a read error, because a much larger clone lies one nucleotide away. This chain links TRBV7-3 with TRBJ1-6; D gene ambiguous. V lost 5 bases, J lost 9 bases, and 17 bases lay in between. Germline values: CDR1 SGHTA, CDR2 FQGTGA. This CDR3 has 15 residues. CDR3 bases: TGTGCCAGCAGCCCCCGGCCTGGGGATAGTTCACCCCTCCACTTT. This codes for CASSPRPGDSSPLHF.

The CDR3 DNA reads TGTGCTATCGTGTTGGCCCCCGGGGGACTGTACGAAACCCAGTACTTC. Translating gives CAIVLAPGGLYETQYF. The V and J genes are TRBV7-7 and TRBJ2-5, with D possibly matching TRBD2 (6 bases). This CDR3 has 16 amino acids. Germline lookup yields CDR1 SSHAT and CDR2 FNYEAQ (reference sequence).

This clonotype showed up many times. The chain couples TRBV6-2 or TRBV6-3 to TRBJ2-3; D perhaps matches TRBD2 (6 bases). The CDR3 covers 14 residues. Trimming took 6 bases from V and 0 from J, leaving 10 bases between them. The germline CDR1 and CDR2 sequences are MNHEY and SVGEGT. CDR3 in amino acids: CASRRDLSTDTQYF. CDR3 DNA sequence: TGTGCCAGCAGGAGGGACTTAAGCACAGATACGCAGTATTTT.

Concerning this clonotype: The germline gene is not matched at one end of the junction; a read error may be the cause. This rearrangement joins TRBV7-2 to TRBJ1-3, with TRBD1 as a possible D gene (6 bases). CDR3 length: 13 residues. Germline V lookup: CDR1 SGHTA, CDR2 FQGNSA. CDR3 region: CASSLAAGANTQF. In nucleotides, the CDR3 is TGTGCCAGCAGCTTAGCGGCGGGGGCCAATACGCAGTTT.

With regard to this clonotype: A read error may account for a junction end that differs from germline. This chain links TRBV7-2 with TRBJ2-7, with no clear D. CDR3 length equals 14 residues. Germline V gene lookup returns CDR1 SGHTA and CDR2 FQGNSA. The CDR3 here is CASSLAFSLPKSYF. CDR3 in DNA: TGTGCCAGCAGCTTAGCGTTCTCTTTGCCCAAGAGCTATTTC. Full variable domain (rest looked up from reference TRBV7-2 and TRBJ2-7): GAGVSQSPSNKVTEKGKDVELRCDPISGHTALYWYRQSLGQGLEFLIYFQGNSAPDKSGLPSDRFSAERTGGSVSTLTIQRTQQEDSAVYLCASSLAFSLPKSYFGPGTRLTVT.

V gene TRBV11-1 combines with J gene TRBJ1-3; perhaps TRBD1 as D (5 bases). The ends were cut back, 9 bases at V and 2 bases at J, with 20 bases in the middle. The V gene's germline CDR1 is SGHAT and CDR2 FQDESV (reference sequence). This CDR3 is 16 amino acids long. The CDR3 bases are TGTGCCAGTACCCCTGGGGCAGCCGGGGCTGGAAACACCATATATTTT. Protein sequence: CASTPGAAGAGNTIYF.

This clonotype has a handful of counts. V is TRBV5-1 and J is TRBJ2-7; weak D call: TRBD2 (6 bases). Trimming shortened V by 4 bases and J by 6 bases, and 17 bases separated the two germline ends. The CDR3 extends over 14 amino acids. Germline loops: CDR1 SGHRS, CDR2 YFSETQ. The CDR3 region is CASSATGDASEQYF. In DNA form, the CDR3 reads TGCGCCAGCAGCGCGACGGGGGATGCCTCCGAGCAGTACTTC.

This clonotype was counted ten times or more. The V and J genes are TRBV9 and TRBJ2-7, with 13 bases aligning to TRBD2. The CDR3 is 15 residues long. Germline CDR1 is SGDLS and CDR2 is YYNGEE. Trimming cost V 3 bases and J 4 bases; bases outside gene matches: 4. The CDR3 sequence: CASSGGTSGEYEQYF. The CDR3 nucleotides read TGTGCCAGCAGCGGTGGGACTAGCGGGGAATACGAGCAGTACTTC.

At least ten counts were recorded for this clonotype. The gene calls are TRBV30 and TRBJ2-3, with TRBD1 matching over 9 bases. V lost 1 base, J lost 4 bases, and 9 bases stayed unmatched. The CDR3 consists of 16 residues. Germline-derived CDR1 and CDR2 are GTSNPN and SVGIG (reference sequence). The CDR3 DNA reads as TGTGCCTGGAGTGGGGGACAGGGTATTGGGGCAGATACGCAGTATTTT. Translating gives CAWSGGQGIGADTQYF.

V usage is TRBV15 and J usage is TRBJ1-5; D unclear. The V gene's germline CDR1 is LNHNV and CDR2 YYDKDF (reference sequence). This CDR3 contains 14 residues. V was cut by 1 base and J by 2 bases, with 6 bases left in between. CDR3 loop: CATSRGEGNQPQHF. In DNA, the CDR3 is TGTGCCACCAGCAGAGGGGAGGGCAATCAGCCCCAGCATTTT. The complete variable domain, with remaining parts taken from reference TRBV15 and TRBJ1-5, reads DAMVIQNPRYQVTQFGKPVTLSCSQTLNHNVMYWYQQKSSQAPKLLFHYYDKDFNNEADTPDNFQSRRPNTSFCFLDIRSPGLGDTAMYLCATSRGEGNQPQHFGDGTRLSIL.

The gene calls are TRBV20-1 and TRBJ1-2, with D maybe TRBD1 (6 bases). The germline gives CDR1 DFQATT, CDR2 SNEGSKA (reference sequence). This CDR3 contains 13 residues. With 6 bases removed from V and 7 bases from J, the gap between germline ends came to 18 bases. The CDR3 bases are TGCAGTGCGGGTGGGACCGGGGGGCCTGGCTACACCTTC. Translation: CSAGGTGGPGYTF.

This clonotype has only one observation. V usage is TRBV7-2 and J usage is TRBJ2-7, with D perhaps assigned TRBD1 or TRBD2 (5 bases each). There are 12 residues in the CDR3. The germline CDR1 and CDR2 sequences are SGHTA and FQGNSA. CDR3 loop: CASSLGTFGQYV. The CDR3 region has the DNA TGTGCCAGCAGCTTGGGGACCTTCGGGCAGTACGTG.

Worth noting for this clonotype: One end of the junction fails to match germline, which may point to a read error. The chain joins TRBV15 to TRBJ2-7, with 8 bases lining up with TRBD1. Germline V CDR1 and CDR2: LNHNV, YYDKDF (reference sequence). The CDR3 runs to 14 residues. The DNA of the CDR3 is TGTGCCACCAGCAGAGATGGGACAGGATACGAGCACCACTTC. Translated: CATSRDGTGYEHHF.

The rearrangement uses TRBV12-3 or TRBV12-4 and TRBJ1-6; 7 bases agree with TRBD1. V gave up 5 bases and J gave up 7 bases; unmatched junction bases: 14. The length of the CDR3 is 17 residues. This CDR3 is CASSEYLQGQLNSPLHF. The CDR3 coding sequence is TGTGCCAGCAGTGAGTACCTACAGGGACAGCTCAATTCACCCCTCCACTTT.

The gene calls are TRBV2 and TRBJ1-4, with 7 nucleotides matching TRBD1. The CDR3 consists of 13 residues. V lost 10 bases and J lost 6; bases outside the gene matches: 8. Germline V CDR1 and CDR2: SNHLY, FYNNEI. CDR3 in DNA: TGTGCCATCAAAAGACAGGGAGATGAAAAACTGTTTTTT. Translated: CAIKRQGDEKLFF.

The rearrangement uses TRBV7-3 and TRBJ2-5; D is perhaps TRBD1 or TRBD2 (6 bases each). Germline lookup yields CDR1 SGHTA and CDR2 FQGTGA. V was pared by 5 bases and J by 0 bases, with 16 bases between. CDR3 length: 16 residues. CDR3 nucleotides: TGTGCCAGCAGCCAAACTAGAGGGGGGTACCAAGAGACCCAGTACTTC. It encodes CASSQTRGGYQETQYF.

CDR3 DNA sequence: TGCAGTGCTACCAGGACAGGGAACTTAGATGAGCAGTTCTTC. It yields the protein CSATRTGNLDEQFF. The gene calls are TRBV20-1 and TRBJ2-1; 8 bases agree with TRBD1. The CDR3 extends over 14 amino acids. Germline CDR1 reads DFQATT; CDR2 reads SNEGSKA (reference sequence). V shed 4 bases and J 8 bases; nucleotides not matched to a gene: 10.

J is TRBJ2-7 and V is TRBV19; D perhaps matches TRBD1 (5 bases). The CDR3 is made up of 11 amino acids. With 7 bases removed from V and 4 bases from J, the gap between germline ends came to 8 bases. The germline V gene encodes CDR1 LNHDA and CDR2 SQIVND (reference sequence). In nucleotides, the CDR3 is TGTGCCAGTACCCAGGGTTACGAGCAGTACTTC. It translates to CASTQGYEQYF.

The V gene is TRBV5-5, the J gene TRBJ2-3; either TRBD1 or TRBD2 may supply D (5 bases each). Trimming removed 4 bases at V and 3 bases at J, with 12 bases between. Germline V gene lookup returns CDR1 SGHKS and CDR2 YYEKEE (reference sequence). The CDR3 runs to 14 residues. CDR3 bases: TGTGCCAGCAGCATCGGGGCGGTTACAGATACGCAGTATTTT. This translates into CASSIGAVTDTQYF. Based on the CDR3 plus reference TRBV5-5 and TRBJ2-3, the full variable domain is DAGVTQSPTHLIKTRGQQVTLRCSPISGHKSVSWYQQVLGQGPQFIFQYYEKEERGRGNFPDRFSARQFPNYSSELNVNALLLGDSALYLCASSIGAVTDTQYFGPGTRLTVL.

To note about this clonotype: The junction does not match germline at one end; this may be a read error. J is TRBJ1-1 and V is TRBV6-2 or TRBV6-3; no clear D. In germline, CDR1 is MNHEY, CDR2 SVGEGT. The CDR3 contains 15 residues. The CDR3 bases are TGTGCCAGCAGTTACCCCCGGGGTTATTTCTCTGAAGCTCTCTTT. Its protein product is CASSYPRGYFSEALF.

The chain links TRBV6-6 to TRBJ2-7; TRBD1 is a possible D gene (5 bases). The J call may be mistaken, given a closer DNA end match to TRBJ2-5. The CDR3 sequence is 15 residues long. CDR1 and CDR2 (germline): MNHNY, SVGAGI (reference sequence). In DNA form, the CDR3 reads TGTGCCAGCAGTACAGGTCAAGAGCTTTCGGGGACCCAGTACTTC. This translates into CASSTGQELSGTQYF.

This clonotype occurred many times. V is TRBV15 and J is TRBJ2-7; D is possibly TRBD2 (6 bases). Trimming left V 4 bases short and J 0 bases short, with 16 bases between. The CDR3 runs 16 residues. CDR1 and CDR2 from the germline V gene are LNHNV and YYDKDF (reference sequence). In DNA, the CDR3 is TGTGCCACCAGCAACGCGGGACGCCTAAGCTCCTACGAGCAGTACTTC. This codes for CATSNAGRLSSYEQYF.

The V gene is TRBV6-2 or TRBV6-3, the J gene TRBJ2-7; D gene unclear. From germline, CDR1 is MNHEY and CDR2 SVGEGT. V lost 6 bases and J 7 bases, leaving 10 bases between the germline ends. CDR3 length: 11 amino acids. CDR3 bases: TGTGCCAGCAGCTCCGCCCGAGAGCAGTACTTC. Its translation is CASSSAREQYF.

This clonotype occurred once. The junction and the germline gene differ at one end; a read error may be behind it. J is TRBJ1-2 and V is TRBV10-1; tentative D call: TRBD1 (5 bases). Per the germline V gene, CDR1 is WNHNN and CDR2 is SYGVQD (reference sequence). This CDR3 comprises 14 residues. The CDR3 region has the DNA TGTGCCAACAGGTCCTGGACGGTAAACTATGGCTACACCTTC. This encodes CANRSWTVNYGYTF.

Note on this clonotype: The CDR3 end shows no conserved phenylalanine or tryptophan, and so a read error is likely. Because the CDR3's place on the DNA is in doubt, the DNA is left out and the CDR3 is given as listed by TCRdb. The rearrangement uses TRBV5-4 and TRBJ1-1. The CDR3 totals 13 residues, both ends included. The germline CDR1 and CDR2 sequences are SGHNT and YYREEE (reference sequence). This CDR3 reads CASSWDREAEAFL.

Note on this clonotype: This sequence may be a read error, since a much larger clone differs from it by one base. Lacking the conserved final phenylalanine or tryptophan, this CDR3 likely reflects a read error. The CDR3 DNA reads TGTGCCAGCAGTGTTTTTGGGACAGGGGGCTACACTGAAGCTTTCCTT. Amino acid sequence: CASSVFGTGGYTEAFL. The chain combines TRBV10-3 with TRBJ1-1, with 12 bases lining up with TRBD1. This CDR3 is built from 16 residues. Germline CDR1 and CDR2: ENHRY and SYGVKD.

This clonotype was seen only a few times. CDR3 residues: CASSDRAEKLFF. The DNA for the CDR3 is TGTGCCAGCAGTGACAGGGCTGAAAAACTGTTTTTT. The V and J genes are TRBV2 and TRBJ1-4; maybe TRBD1 (5 bases). Germline V lookup: CDR1 SNHLY, CDR2 FYNNEI. The CDR3 length is 12 residues. Trimming took 3 bases from V and 7 from J, leaving 6 bases between them.